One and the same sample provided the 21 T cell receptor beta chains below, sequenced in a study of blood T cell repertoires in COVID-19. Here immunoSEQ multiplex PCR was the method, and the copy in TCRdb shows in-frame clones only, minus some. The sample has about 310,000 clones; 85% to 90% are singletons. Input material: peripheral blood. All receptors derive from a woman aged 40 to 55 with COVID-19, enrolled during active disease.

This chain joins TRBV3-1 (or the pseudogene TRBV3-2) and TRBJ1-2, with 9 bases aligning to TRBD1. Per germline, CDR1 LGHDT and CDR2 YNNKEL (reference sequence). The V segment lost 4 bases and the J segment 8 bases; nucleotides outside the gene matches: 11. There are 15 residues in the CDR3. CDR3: CASSLSPGTGNGYTF. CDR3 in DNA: TGTGCCAGCAGCCTCAGTCCCGGGACAGGGAACGGCTACACCTTC.

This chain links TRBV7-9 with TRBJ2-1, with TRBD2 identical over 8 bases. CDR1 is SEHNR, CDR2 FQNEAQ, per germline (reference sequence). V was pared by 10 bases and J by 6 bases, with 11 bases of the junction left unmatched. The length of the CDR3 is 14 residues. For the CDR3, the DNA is TGTGCCAACGAGCGGGGGCCAGGGGTCAATGAGCAGTTCTTC. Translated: CANERGPGVNEQFF.

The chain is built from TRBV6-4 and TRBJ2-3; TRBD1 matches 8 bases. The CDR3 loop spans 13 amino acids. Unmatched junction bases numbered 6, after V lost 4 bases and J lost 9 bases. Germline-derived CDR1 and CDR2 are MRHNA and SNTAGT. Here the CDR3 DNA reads TGTGCCAGCAGTGCCCGACAGGGGACCACGCAGTATTTT. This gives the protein CASSARQGTTQYF.

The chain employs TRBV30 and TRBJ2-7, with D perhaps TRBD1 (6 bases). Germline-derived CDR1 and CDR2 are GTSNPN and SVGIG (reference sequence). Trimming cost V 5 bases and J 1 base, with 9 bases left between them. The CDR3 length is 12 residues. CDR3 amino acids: CAWEQGSYEQYF. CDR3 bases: TGTGCCTGGGAACAGGGTTCCTACGAGCAGTACTTC.

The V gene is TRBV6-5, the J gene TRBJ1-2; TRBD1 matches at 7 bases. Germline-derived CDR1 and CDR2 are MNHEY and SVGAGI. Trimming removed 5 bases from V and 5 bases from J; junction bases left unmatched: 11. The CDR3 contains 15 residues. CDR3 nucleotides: TGTGCCAGCAGTCCCTGGACAGGTGAGCCGTATGGCTACACCTTC. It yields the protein CASSPWTGEPYGYTF.

Written as DNA, the CDR3 is TGTGCCAGCACAAAGGACAGGGATAGCTATGGCTACACCTTC. Translation: CASTKDRDSYGYTF. The chain links TRBV27 to TRBJ1-2, with 8 nucleotides matching TRBD1. Losses at the gene ends were 7 bases for V and 4 bases for J; bases not matched to a gene: 8. Germline CDR1 reads MNHEY; CDR2 reads SMNVEV (reference sequence). This CDR3 has 14 amino acids.

The CDR3 region has the DNA TGTGCCAGCAGCTTAGGCGGGAGGGCCGTCACCGGGGAGCTGTTTTTT. Its protein is CASSLGGRAVTGELFF. The chain is built from TRBV5-4 and TRBJ2-2, with 9 bases aligning to TRBD2. V trimming: 2 bases; J trimming: 4 bases; junction bases outside the gene matches: 6. This CDR3 is 16 amino acids long. Germline CDR1 reads SGHNT; CDR2 reads YYREEE (reference sequence). Variable domain in full (rest from reference TRBV5-4 and TRBJ2-2): ETGVTQSPTHLIKTRGQQVTLRCSSQSGHNTVSWYQQALGQGPQFIFQYYREEENGRGNFPPRFSGLQFPNYSSELNVNALELDDSALYLCASSLGGRAVTGELFFGEGSRLTVL.

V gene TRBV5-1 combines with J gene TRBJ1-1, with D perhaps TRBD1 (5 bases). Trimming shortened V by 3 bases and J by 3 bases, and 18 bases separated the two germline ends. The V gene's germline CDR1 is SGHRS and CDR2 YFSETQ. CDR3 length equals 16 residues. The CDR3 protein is CASSSDPGRGYTEAFF. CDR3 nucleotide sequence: TGCGCCAGCAGCTCGGACCCGGGACGGGGGTACACTGAAGCTTTCTTT.

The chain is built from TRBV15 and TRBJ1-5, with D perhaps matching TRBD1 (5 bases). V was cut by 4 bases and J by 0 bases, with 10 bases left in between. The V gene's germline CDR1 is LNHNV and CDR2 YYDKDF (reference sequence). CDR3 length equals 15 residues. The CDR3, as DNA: TGTGCCACCAGCAATGGGGCTTATAGCAATCAGCCCCAGCATTTT. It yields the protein CATSNGAYSNQPQHF.

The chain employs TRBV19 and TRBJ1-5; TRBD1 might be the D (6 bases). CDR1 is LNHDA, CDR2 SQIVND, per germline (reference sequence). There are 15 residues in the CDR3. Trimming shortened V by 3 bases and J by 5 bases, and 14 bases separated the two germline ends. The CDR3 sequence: CASSILQGSYQPQHF. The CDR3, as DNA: TGTGCCAGTAGTATCCTACAGGGTTCTTATCAGCCCCAGCATTTT.

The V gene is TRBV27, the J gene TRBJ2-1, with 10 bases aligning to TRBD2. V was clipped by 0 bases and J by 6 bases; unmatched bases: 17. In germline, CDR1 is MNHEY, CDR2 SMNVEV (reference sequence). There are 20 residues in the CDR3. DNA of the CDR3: TGTGCCAGCAGTTTATCGCTTGTGGGTCGTCTAGCGGGAGCCAGCAATGAGCAGTTCTTC. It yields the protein CASSLSLVGRLAGASNEQFF.

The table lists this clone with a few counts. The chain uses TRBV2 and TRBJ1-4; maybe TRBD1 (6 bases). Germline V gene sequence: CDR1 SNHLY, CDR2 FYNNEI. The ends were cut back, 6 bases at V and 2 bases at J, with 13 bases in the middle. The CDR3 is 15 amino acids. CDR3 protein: CASRRGGFTNEKLFF. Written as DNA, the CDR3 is TGTGCCAGCAGGAGGGGGGGTTTTACTAATGAAAAACTGTTTTTT.

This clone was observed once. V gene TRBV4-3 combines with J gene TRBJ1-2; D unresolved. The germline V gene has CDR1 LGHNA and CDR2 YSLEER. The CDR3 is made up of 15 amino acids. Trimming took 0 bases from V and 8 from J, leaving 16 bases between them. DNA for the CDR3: TGCGCCAGCAGCCAAGAGGGATGGACTAATCGGGGCTACACCTTC. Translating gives CASSQEGWTNRGYTF.

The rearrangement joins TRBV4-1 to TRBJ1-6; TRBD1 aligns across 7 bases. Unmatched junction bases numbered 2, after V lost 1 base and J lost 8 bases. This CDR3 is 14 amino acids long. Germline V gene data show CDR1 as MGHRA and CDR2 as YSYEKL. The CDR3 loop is CASSQGGGYSPLHF. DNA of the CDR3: TGCGCCAGCAGCCAAGGAGGGGGCTATTCACCCCTCCACTTT.

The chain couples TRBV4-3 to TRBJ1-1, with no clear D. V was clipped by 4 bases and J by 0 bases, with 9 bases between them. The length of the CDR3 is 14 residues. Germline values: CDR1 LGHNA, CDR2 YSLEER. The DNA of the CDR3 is TGCGCCAGCAGCCCAAACCACATGAACACTGAAGCTTTCTTT. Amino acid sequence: CASSPNHMNTEAFF.

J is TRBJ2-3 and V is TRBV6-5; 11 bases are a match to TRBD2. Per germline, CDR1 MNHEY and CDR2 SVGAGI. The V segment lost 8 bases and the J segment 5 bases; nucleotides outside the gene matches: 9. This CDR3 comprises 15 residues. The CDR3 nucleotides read TGTGCCAGCGGTCTAGCGGGGGGCCGTGGAGATACGCAGTATTTT. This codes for CASGLAGGRGDTQYF.

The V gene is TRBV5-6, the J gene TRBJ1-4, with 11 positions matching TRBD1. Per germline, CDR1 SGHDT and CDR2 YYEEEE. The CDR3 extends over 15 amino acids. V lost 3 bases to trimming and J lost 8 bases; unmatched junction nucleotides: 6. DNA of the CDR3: TGTGCCAGCAGCTCCGGACAGGGGGCGTGGGAAAAACTGTTTTTT. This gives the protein CASSSGQGAWEKLFF.

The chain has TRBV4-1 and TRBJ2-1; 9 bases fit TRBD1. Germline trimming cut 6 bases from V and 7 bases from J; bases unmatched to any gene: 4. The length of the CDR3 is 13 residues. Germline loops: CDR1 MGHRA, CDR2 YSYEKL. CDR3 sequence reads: CASRRTGVNEQFF. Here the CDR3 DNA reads TGCGCCAGCAGACGGACAGGGGTGAATGAGCAGTTCTTC.

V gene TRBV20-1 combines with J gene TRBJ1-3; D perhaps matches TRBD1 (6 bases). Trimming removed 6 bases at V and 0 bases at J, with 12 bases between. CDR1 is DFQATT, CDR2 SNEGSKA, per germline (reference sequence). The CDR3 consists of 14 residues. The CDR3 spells CSASTGISGNTIYF. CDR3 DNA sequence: TGCAGTGCGAGTACAGGGATCTCTGGAAACACCATATATTTT.

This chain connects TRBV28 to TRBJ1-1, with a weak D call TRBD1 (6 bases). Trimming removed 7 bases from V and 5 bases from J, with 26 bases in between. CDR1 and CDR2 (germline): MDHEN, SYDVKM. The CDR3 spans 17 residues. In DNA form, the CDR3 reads TGTGCCAGCATCACCATCCGTGGGGCCCAAAGGGGGACTGAAGCTTTCTTT. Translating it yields CASITIRGAQRGTEAFF.

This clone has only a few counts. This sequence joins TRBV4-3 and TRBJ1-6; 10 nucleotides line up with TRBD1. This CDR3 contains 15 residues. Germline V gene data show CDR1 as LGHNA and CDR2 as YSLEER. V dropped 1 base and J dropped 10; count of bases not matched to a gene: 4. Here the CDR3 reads CASSQVGQGRSPLHF. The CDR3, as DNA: TGCGCCAGCAGCCAAGTGGGACAGGGGAGATCACCCCTCCACTTT.